This is a list of T cell receptor beta chains from one sample in a study of T cell repertoires in cytomegalovirus infection. Antigen specificity for these receptors is unknown. TCRdb reprocessed the reads via MiXCR and lists one record per CDR3 protein. The repertoire holds 900,000 to 950,000 distinct CDR3 sequences, approximately 30% seen once, with about an eighth in the top ten. The source was cultured CD8+ T cells from PBMCs, collected from culture after CMV antigen stimulation. All receptors derive from a human donor in good health (CMV status not recorded). Some clones in this sample may be carry-over from other donors' samples. CDR3s include the opening cysteine and the closing phenylalanine or tryptophan. D genes are given only for firm matches. Part of the rows lack a size; the others show once, few, many or a class for expanded clones.

size: -
length: 15
V: TRBV27
D: TRBD1
J: TRBJ2-1
DNA: TGTGCCAGCAGTTACTTCGGGACAGGTGATGGTGAGCAGTTCTTC
CDR3: CASSYFGTGDGEQFF

size: -
length: 16
V: TRBV6-2/TRBV6-3
D: -
J: TRBJ1-1
DNA: TGTGCCAGCAGTTACGGGCAGTCGAGAAGATACCCTGAAGCTTTCTTT
CDR3: CASSYGQSRRYPEAFF

size: -
length: 15
V: TRBV12-3/TRBV12-4
D: TRBD1
J: TRBJ2-7
DNA: TGTGCCAGCACCAGGGACAGGGATTCAACCTACGAGCAGTACTTC
CDR3: CASTRDRDSTYEQYF

size: few
length: 13
V: TRBV6-2/TRBV6-3
D: -
J: TRBJ1-2
DNA: TGTGCCAGCAGTTTATTTCTTAACTATGGCTACACCTTC
CDR3: CASSLFLNYGYTF

size: many
length: 13
V: TRBV12-3/TRBV12-4
D: -
J: TRBJ1-1
DNA: TGTGCCAGCAGTTTATGGGGAGGCACTGAAGCTTTCTTT
CDR3: CASSLWGGTEAFF

size: -
length: 16
V: TRBV2
D: -
J: TRBJ2-1
DNA: TGTGCCAGCACTTTCAGCCGGGGTCACTCCTACAATGAGCAGTTCTTC
CDR3: CASTFSRGHSYNEQFF

size: few
length: 15
V: TRBV5-4
D: -
J: TRBJ1-2
DNA: TGTGCCAGCAGCTTAACCTGGGACCTTAACTATGGCTACACCTTC
CDR3: CASSLTWDLNYGYTF

size: -
length: 14
V: TRBV14
D: -
J: TRBJ1-2
DNA: TGTGCCAGCAGCCAAGATTATGACATCTATGGCTACACCTTC
CDR3: CASSQDYDIYGYTF

size: -
length: 14
V: TRBV6-5
D: -
J: TRBJ1-1
DNA: TGTGCCAGCAGTTACTTAACAGGGAGAACTGAAGCTTTCTTT
CDR3: CASSYLTGRTEAFF

size: -
length: 16
V: TRBV7-9
D: TRBD2
J: TRBJ2-1
DNA: TGTGCCAGCAGCCTAGGTGGTAGACTAGCGGGGGTTGAGCAGTTCTTC
CDR3: CASSLGGRLAGVEQFF

size: few
length: 19
V: TRBV7-9
D: -
J: TRBJ2-1
DNA: TGTGCCAGCAGCCGATCAGTGGTAACCTCCCGAAGCTCCTACAATGAGCAGTTCTTC
CDR3: CASSRSVVTSRSSYNEQFF

size: -
length: 12
V: TRBV6-6
D: -
J: TRBJ2-7
DNA: TGTGCCAGCAGTTACTCACGGGACCAGCAGTACTTC
CDR3: CASSYSRDQQYF

size: -
length: 17
V: TRBV12-3/TRBV12-4
D: TRBD1
J: TRBJ1-6
DNA: TGTGCCAGCAGTGTACCAGGGGGACCCTCCCGGGGTTCACCCCTCCACTTT
CDR3: CASSVPGGPSRGSPLHF

size: many
length: 11
V: TRBV6-1
D: -
J: TRBJ2-1
DNA: TGTGCCAGCATGGTGGGCAATGAGCAGTTCTTC
CDR3: CASMVGNEQFF

size: -
length: 17
V: TRBV6-6
D: -
J: TRBJ1-2
DNA: TGTGCCAGCAGTAAACTCTCACTGGGGAGACCTAACTATGGCTACACCTTC
CDR3: CASSKLSLGRPNYGYTF

size: -
length: 12
V: TRBV19
D: -
J: TRBJ2-1
DNA: TGTGCCAGTACCATGGGGGGATCTGAGCAGTTCTTC
CDR3: CASTMGGSEQFF

size: few
length: 11
V: TRBV7-9
D: -
J: TRBJ2-1
DNA: TGTGCCAGCAGCTTACGGGGGCTGCAGTTCTTC
CDR3: CASSLRGLQFF

size: few
length: 16
V: TRBV7-9
D: -
J: TRBJ2-6
DNA: TGTGCCAGCAGCAATCAGAGCCACTCTGGGGCCAACGTCCTGACTTTC
CDR3: CASSNQSHSGANVLTF

size: -
length: 13
V: TRBV10-2
D: -
J: TRBJ1-1
DNA: TGCGCCAGCAGCCCAGTACCGGCGACTGAAGCTTTCTTT
CDR3: CASSPVPATEAFF

size: few
length: 14
V: TRBV12-3/TRBV12-4
D: TRBD2
J: TRBJ2-5
DNA: TGTGCCAGCAGTTTACGGGGGGTAGGAGAGACCCAGTACTTC
CDR3: CASSLRGVGETQYF

size: -
length: 14
V: TRBV7-9
D: -
J: TRBJ2-3
DNA: TGTGCCAGCAGCTTAGCGGATCTCACAGATACGCAGTATTTT
CDR3: CASSLADLTDTQYF

size: -
length: 13
V: TRBV6-2/TRBV6-3
D: -
J: TRBJ2-3
DNA: TGTGCCAGCGGGGGGGCAATGACAGATACGCAGTATTTT
CDR3: CASGGAMTDTQYF

size: -
length: 19
V: TRBV4-2
D: TRBD2
J: TRBJ2-5
DNA: TGTGCCAGCAGCCAGGGGGGACTAGCGGGGGATTCCCACCAAGAGACCCAGTACTTC
CDR3: CASSQGGLAGDSHQETQYF

size: -
length: 12
V: TRBV27
D: -
J: TRBJ2-5
DNA: TGTGCCGTGGGGGTTCCCCAAGAGACCCAGTACTTC
CDR3: CAVGVPQETQYF

size: few
length: 13
V: TRBV6-5
D: -
J: TRBJ2-2
DNA: TGTGCCAGCAGATACAGGGACACCGGGGAGCTGTTTTTT
CDR3: CASRYRDTGELFF

size: few
length: 13
V: TRBV14
D: -
J: TRBJ1-3
DNA: TGTGCCAGCCTACCAAACACTGGAAACACCATATATTTT
CDR3: CASLPNTGNTIYF

size: few
length: 13
V: TRBV20-1
D: -
J: TRBJ2-7
DNA: TGCAGTGCTTCGACTAGACTCTCCTACGAGCAGTACTTC
CDR3: CSASTRLSYEQYF

size: few
length: 16
V: TRBV19
D: -
J: TRBJ2-1
DNA: TGTGCCAGCACTACTCGGGGTGGCACAACCTACAATGAGCAGTTCTTC
CDR3: CASTTRGGTTYNEQFF

size: -
length: 16
V: TRBV27
D: -
J: TRBJ1-4
DNA: TGTGCCAGCAGTTTATTACCATATTGGACTAATGAAAAACTGTTTTTT
CDR3: CASSLLPYWTNEKLFF

size: -
length: 15
V: TRBV5-4
D: -
J: TRBJ2-3
DNA: TGTGCCAGCAGCCCTCTCGAGTGGGGAGTTAGTACGCAGTATTTT
CDR3: CASSPLEWGVSTQYF

size: few
length: 13
V: TRBV5-1
D: -
J: TRBJ2-7
DNA: TGCGCCAGCAGGCCTGAGAATCACTACGAGCAGTACTTC
CDR3: CASRPENHYEQYF

size: -
length: 15
V: TRBV19
D: TRBD1
J: TRBJ1-5
DNA: TGTGCCAGTAGTGCGGAGACAGGGTTCGATCAGCCCCAGCATTTT
CDR3: CASSAETGFDQPQHF

size: -
length: 16
V: TRBV9
D: -
J: TRBJ1-6
DNA: TGTGCCAGCAGCGAGGGCCTTTCTTCCTATAATTCACCCCTCCACTTT
CDR3: CASSEGLSSYNSPLHF

size: many
length: 14
V: TRBV6-2/TRBV6-3
D: TRBD1
J: TRBJ2-7
DNA: TGTGCCAGCAGTTACCCGGGACAGGGTTACGAGCAGTACTTC
CDR3: CASSYPGQGYEQYF

size: -
length: 11
V: TRBV6-1
D: -
J: TRBJ1-1
DNA: TGTGCCAGCACCCGACGGCCTGAAGCTTTCTTT
CDR3: CASTRRPEAFF

size: -
length: 15
V: TRBV27
D: -
J: TRBJ2-1
DNA: TGTGCCAGCACTACGATATACTCCTCCTACAATGAGCAGTTCTTC
CDR3: CASTTIYSSYNEQFF

size: few
length: 14
V: TRBV10-2
D: TRBD1
J: TRBJ1-1
DNA: TGCGCCAGCAGTGAGGGGACAGGGCCCCCTGAAGCTTTCTTT
CDR3: CASSEGTGPPEAFF

size: few
length: 14
V: TRBV5-6
D: -
J: TRBJ2-3
DNA: TGTGCCAGCAGCTTGCGGTCCAGGACAGATACGCAGTATTTT
CDR3: CASSLRSRTDTQYF

size: many
length: 13
V: TRBV12-3/TRBV12-4
D: -
J: TRBJ2-5
DNA: TGTGCCAGCAGTCACAACTTATTCGAGACCCAGTACTTC
CDR3: CASSHNLFETQYF

size: few
length: 14
V: TRBV24-1
D: TRBD1
J: TRBJ2-3
DNA: TGTGCCACCTCGGACAGGGGGCAAACAGATACGCAGTATTTT
CDR3: CATSDRGQTDTQYF

size: few
length: 15
V: TRBV4-1
D: TRBD1
J: TRBJ2-7
DNA: TGCGCCAGCAGCCACGGGGACAGGGTATCCTACGAGCAGTACTTC
CDR3: CASSHGDRVSYEQYF

size: -
length: 15
V: TRBV6-2/TRBV6-3
D: TRBD1
J: TRBJ2-5
DNA: TGTGCCAGCAGTTACTCGCTTGACAGGGCGGAGACCCAGTACTTC
CDR3: CASSYSLDRAETQYF

size: few
length: 15
V: TRBV6-2/TRBV6-3
D: TRBD2
J: TRBJ2-2
DNA: TGTGCCAGCAGTTGGACTAGCGGGGGGGCCGGGGAGCTGTTTTTT
CDR3: CASSWTSGGAGELFF

size: -
length: 14
V: TRBV19
D: -
J: TRBJ2-1
DNA: TGTGCCAGTAGTATACGGTCCAGGTTTGATGAGCAGTTCTTC
CDR3: CASSIRSRFDEQFF

size: -
length: 13
V: TRBV14
D: -
J: TRBJ2-1
DNA: TGTGCCAGCAACGGCGAGCTGTGGAATGAGCAGTTCTTC
CDR3: CASNGELWNEQFF

size: many
length: 17
V: TRBV12-3/TRBV12-4
D: -
J: TRBJ2-4
DNA: TGTGCCAGCAGTTCTTGGTCCACCGACAGAGCCAAAAACATTCAGTACTTC
CDR3: CASSSWSTDRAKNIQYF

size: many
length: 12
V: TRBV7-2
D: -
J: TRBJ1-2
DNA: TGTGCCAGCAGCTTAGGCGAGACTACCTACACCTTC
CDR3: CASSLGETTYTF

size: -
length: 14
V: TRBV20-1
D: -
J: TRBJ1-5
DNA: TGCAGTGCTTATACCGGACAGTCTACGACGCCCCAGCATTTT
CDR3: CSAYTGQSTTPQHF

size: -
length: 13
V: TRBV7-8
D: TRBD1
J: TRBJ1-5
DNA: TGTGCCAGCAGCTTATCGGGACAGCAGCCCCAGCATTTT
CDR3: CASSLSGQQPQHF